What follows describes a single T cell receptor (beta chain). Authors' data handling: Researchers report that nucleated cell counts were estimated from reference gene primer amplification. Assay used: immunoSEQ multiplex PCR; TCRdb lists only in-frame clones, some missing. The V and J calls and the clone size are those of that table, but D and trimming were determined from the DNA. This repertoire shows about 140,000 clones, 65% to 90% found once; its top ten account for just under 3%. The data belong to a study of blood T cell repertoires in COVID-19. Study information: Material from acute and convalescent COVID-19 was sourced from the United States, Italy and Spain. Sources were T cells, B-cell-depleted T cells, or PBMCs; the material itself was cDNA or gDNA.

Sequencing input: peripheral blood. This receptor was obtained from a man aged 50 to 59 with acute or convalescent COVID-19.

CDR3 sequence (DNA): TGCAGCGTCAGAAATGCGGGGGCGTCTGAAGCTTTCTTT. This gives the protein CSVRNAGASEAFF. This chain uses TRBV29-1 with TRBJ1-1; maybe TRBD1 (6 bases). Trimming took off 6 bases at V and 6 bases at J, with 17 bases between the two ends. Germline lookup yields CDR1 SQVTM and CDR2 ANQGSEA. CDR3 length: 13 amino acids.